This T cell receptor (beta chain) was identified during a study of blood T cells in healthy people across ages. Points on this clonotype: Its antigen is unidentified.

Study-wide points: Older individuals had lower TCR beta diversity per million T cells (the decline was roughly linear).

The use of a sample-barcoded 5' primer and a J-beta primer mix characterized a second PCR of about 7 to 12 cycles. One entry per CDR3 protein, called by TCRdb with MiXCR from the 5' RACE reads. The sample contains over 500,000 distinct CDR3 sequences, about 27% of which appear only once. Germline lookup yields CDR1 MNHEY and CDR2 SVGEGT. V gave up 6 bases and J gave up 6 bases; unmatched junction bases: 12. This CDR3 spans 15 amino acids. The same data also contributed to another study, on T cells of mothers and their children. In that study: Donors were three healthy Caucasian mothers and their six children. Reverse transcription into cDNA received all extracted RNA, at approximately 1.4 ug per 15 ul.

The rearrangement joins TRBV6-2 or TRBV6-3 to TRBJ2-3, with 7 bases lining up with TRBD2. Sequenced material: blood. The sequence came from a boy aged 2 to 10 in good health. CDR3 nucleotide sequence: TGTGCCAGCAGCCCACCGGGACTACCGTGGGATACGCAGTATTTT. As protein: CASSPPGLPWDTQYF.